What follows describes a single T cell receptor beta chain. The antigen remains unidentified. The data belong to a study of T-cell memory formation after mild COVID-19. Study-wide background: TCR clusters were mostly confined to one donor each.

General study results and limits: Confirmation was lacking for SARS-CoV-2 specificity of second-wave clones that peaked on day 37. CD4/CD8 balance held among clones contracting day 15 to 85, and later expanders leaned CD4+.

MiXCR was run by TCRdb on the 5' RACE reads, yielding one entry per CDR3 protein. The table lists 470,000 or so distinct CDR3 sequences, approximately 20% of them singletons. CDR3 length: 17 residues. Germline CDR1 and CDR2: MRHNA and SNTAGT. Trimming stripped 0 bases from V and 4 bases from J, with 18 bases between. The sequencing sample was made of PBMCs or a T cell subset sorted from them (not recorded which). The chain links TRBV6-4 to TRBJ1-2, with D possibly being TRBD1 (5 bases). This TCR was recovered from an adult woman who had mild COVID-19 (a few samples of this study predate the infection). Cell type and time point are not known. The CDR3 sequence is CASSDSRDDGEPYGYTF. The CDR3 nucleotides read TGTGCCAGCAGTGACTCGAGGGACGATGGCGAACCCTATGGCTACACCTTC.